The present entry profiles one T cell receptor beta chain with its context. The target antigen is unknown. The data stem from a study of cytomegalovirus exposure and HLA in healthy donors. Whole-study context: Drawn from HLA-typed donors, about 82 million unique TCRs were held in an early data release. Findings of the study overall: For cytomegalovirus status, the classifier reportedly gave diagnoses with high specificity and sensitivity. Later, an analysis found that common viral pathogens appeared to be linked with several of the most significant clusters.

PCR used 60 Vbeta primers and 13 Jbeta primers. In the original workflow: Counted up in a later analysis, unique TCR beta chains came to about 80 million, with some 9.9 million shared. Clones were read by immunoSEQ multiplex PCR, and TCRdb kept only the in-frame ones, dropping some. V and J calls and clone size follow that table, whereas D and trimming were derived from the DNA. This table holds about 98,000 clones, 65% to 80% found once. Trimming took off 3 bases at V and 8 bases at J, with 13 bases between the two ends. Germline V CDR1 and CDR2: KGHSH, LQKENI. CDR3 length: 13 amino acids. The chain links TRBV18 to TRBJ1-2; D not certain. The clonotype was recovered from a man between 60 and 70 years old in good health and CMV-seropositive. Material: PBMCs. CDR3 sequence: CASSPILTEGYTF. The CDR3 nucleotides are TGTGCCAGCTCACCTATACTAACCGAAGGCTACACCTTC.